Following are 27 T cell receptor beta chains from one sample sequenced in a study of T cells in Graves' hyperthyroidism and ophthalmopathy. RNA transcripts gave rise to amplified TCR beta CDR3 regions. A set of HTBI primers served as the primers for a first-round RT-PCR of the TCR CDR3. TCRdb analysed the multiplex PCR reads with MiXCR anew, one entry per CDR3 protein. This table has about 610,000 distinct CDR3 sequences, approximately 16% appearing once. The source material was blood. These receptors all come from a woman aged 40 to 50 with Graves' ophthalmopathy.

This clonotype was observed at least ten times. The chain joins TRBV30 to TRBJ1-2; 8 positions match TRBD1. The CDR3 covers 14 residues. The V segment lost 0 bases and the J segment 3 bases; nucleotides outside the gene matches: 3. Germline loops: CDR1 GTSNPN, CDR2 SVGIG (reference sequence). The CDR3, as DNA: TGTGCCTGGAGTGTAAACAGGGGGGACTATGGCTACACCTTC. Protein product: CAWSVNRGDYGYTF.

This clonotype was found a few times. The CDR3 DNA reads TGTGCCAGCAGACCCGACAGGGTCCCCTACGAGCAGTACTTC. Protein product: CASRPDRVPYEQYF. This rearrangement joins TRBV6-1 to TRBJ2-7; 7 bases are a match to TRBD1. The CDR3 totals 14 residues. The germline V gene encodes CDR1 MNHNS and CDR2 SASEGT. After removal of 6 bases from V and 2 bases from J, the junction contained 7 bases not matched to a gene.

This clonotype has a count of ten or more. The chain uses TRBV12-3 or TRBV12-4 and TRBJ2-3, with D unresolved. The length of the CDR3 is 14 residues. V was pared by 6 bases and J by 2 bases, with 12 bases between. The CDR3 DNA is TGTGCCAGCAGCTTGACTCCTAACACAGATACGCAGTATTTT. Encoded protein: CASSLTPNTDTQYF.

The CDR3 coding sequence is TGCAGCGTTCGTGGTTCTAGCACAGATACGCAGTATTTT. It specifies CSVRGSSTDTQYF. The chain has TRBV29-1 and TRBJ2-3, with D hard to call. The V gene lost 5 bases and the J gene lost 0 bases, with 9 bases spanning the gap. Germline V CDR1 and CDR2: SQVTM, ANQGSEA. This CDR3 is built from 13 residues.

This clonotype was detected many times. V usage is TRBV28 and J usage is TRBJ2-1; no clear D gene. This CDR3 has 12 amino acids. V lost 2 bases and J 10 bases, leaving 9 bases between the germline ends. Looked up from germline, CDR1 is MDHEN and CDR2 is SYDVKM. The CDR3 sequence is CASSLRDGEQFF. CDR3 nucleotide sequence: TGTGCCAGCAGTTTACGTGATGGAGAGCAGTTCTTC.

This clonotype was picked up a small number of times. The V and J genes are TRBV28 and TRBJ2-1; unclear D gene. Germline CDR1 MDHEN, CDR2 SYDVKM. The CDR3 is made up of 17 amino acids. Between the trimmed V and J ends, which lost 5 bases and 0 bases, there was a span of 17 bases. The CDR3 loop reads CASSPSRQAASYNEQFF. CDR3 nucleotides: TGTGCCAGCAGTCCCTCCCGGCAGGCCGCCTCCTACAATGAGCAGTTCTTC.

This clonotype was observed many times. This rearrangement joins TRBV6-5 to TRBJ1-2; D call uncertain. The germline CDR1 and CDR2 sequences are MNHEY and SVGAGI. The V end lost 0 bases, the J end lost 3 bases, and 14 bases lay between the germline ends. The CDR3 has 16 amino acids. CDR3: CASSYSETGTYYGYTF. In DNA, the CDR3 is TGTGCCAGCAGTTACTCCGAGACGGGAACCTACTATGGCTACACCTTC.

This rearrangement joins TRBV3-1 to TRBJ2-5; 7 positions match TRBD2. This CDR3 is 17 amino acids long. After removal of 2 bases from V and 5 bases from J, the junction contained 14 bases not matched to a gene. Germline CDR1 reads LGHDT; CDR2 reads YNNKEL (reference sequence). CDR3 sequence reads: CASSQSYGGGLLETQYF. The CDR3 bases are TGTGCCAGCAGCCAATCCTACGGCGGGGGTTTGTTGGAGACCCAGTACTTC.

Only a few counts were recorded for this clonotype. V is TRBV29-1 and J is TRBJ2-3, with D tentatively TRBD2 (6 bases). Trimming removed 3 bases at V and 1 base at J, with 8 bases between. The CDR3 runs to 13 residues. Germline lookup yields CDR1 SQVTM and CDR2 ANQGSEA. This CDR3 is CSVDRRGTDTQYF. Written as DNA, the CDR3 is TGCAGCGTTGATCGGAGGGGCACAGATACGCAGTATTTT.

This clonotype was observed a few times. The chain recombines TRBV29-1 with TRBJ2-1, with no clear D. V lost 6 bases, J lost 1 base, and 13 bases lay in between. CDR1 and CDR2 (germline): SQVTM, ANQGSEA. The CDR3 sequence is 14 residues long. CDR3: CSVHVGNSYNEQFF. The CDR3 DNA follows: TGCAGCGTCCACGTAGGGAATTCCTACAATGAGCAGTTCTTC.

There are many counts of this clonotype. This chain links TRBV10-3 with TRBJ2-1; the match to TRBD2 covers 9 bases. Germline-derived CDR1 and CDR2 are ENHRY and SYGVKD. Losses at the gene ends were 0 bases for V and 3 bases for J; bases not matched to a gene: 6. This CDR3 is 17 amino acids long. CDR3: CAISESGSGRGYNEQFF. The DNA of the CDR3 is TGTGCCATCAGTGAGTCGGGTAGCGGGAGAGGCTACAATGAGCAGTTCTTC.

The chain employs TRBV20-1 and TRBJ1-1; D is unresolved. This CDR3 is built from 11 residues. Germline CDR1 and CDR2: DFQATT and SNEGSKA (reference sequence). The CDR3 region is CIVNTNTEAFF. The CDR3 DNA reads TGCATTGTCAATACCAACACTGAAGCTTTCTTT.

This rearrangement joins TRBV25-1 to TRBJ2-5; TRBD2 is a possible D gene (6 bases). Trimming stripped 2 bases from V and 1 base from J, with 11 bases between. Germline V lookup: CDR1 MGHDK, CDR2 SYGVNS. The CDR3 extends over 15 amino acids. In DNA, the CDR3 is TGTGCCAGCAGTGAAGGCGGAGCGGGCCAAGAGACCCAGTACTTC. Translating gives CASSEGGAGQETQYF.

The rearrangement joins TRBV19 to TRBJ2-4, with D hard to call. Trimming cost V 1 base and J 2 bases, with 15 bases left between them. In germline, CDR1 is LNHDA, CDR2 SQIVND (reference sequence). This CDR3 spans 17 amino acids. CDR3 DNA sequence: TGTGCCAGTAGTATAGGGAATCCGGGTGCAACCAAAAACATTCAGTACTTC. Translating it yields CASSIGNPGATKNIQYF.

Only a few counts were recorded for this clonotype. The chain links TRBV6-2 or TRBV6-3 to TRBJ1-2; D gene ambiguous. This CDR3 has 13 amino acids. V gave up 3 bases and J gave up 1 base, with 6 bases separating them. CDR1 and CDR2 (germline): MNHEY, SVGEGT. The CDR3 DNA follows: TGTGCCAGCAGTTATGGGATTAACTATGGCTACACCTTC. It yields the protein CASSYGINYGYTF.

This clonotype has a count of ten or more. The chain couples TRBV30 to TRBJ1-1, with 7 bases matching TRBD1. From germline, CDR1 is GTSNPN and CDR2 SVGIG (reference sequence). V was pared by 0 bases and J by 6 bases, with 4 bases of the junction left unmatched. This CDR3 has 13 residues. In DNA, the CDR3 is TGTGCCTGGAGTGTAACAGGGGCCTCTGAAGCTTTCTTT. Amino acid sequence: CAWSVTGASEAFF.

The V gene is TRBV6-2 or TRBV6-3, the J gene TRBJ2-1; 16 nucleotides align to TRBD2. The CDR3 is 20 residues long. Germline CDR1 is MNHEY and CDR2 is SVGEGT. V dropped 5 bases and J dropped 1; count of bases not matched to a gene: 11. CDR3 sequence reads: CASSDLGLAGGPSSYNEQFF. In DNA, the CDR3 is TGTGCCAGCAGTGACCTGGGACTAGCGGGAGGGCCTAGTTCCTACAATGAGCAGTTCTTC.

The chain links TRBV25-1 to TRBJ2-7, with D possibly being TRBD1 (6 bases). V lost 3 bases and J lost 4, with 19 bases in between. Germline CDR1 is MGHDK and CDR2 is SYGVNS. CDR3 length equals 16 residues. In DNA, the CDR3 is TGTGCCAGCAGTGACTTAGGATTTCAGGGGAAATACGAGCAGTACTTC. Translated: CASSDLGFQGKYEQYF.

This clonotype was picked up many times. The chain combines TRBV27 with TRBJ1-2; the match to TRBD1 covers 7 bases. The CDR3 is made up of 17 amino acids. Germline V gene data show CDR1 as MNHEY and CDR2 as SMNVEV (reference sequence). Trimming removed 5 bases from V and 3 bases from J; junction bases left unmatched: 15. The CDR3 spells CASSPRTGTFHDYGYTF. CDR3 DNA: TGTGCCAGCAGTCCCAGGACAGGAACCTTCCACGACTATGGCTACACCTTC.

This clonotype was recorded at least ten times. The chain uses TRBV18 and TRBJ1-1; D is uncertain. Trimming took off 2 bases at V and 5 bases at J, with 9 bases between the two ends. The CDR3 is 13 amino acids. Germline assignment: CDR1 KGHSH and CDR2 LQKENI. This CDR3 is CASSPGRGTEAFF. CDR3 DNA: TGTGCCAGCTCACCAGGGCGTGGGACTGAAGCTTTCTTT.

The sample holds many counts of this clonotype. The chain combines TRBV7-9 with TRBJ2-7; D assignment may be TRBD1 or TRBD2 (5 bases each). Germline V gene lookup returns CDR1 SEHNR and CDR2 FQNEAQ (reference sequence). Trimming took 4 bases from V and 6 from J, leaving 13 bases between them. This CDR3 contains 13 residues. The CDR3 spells CASSWDQALEQYF. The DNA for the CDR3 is TGTGCCAGCAGCTGGGACCAAGCCCTCGAGCAGTACTTC.

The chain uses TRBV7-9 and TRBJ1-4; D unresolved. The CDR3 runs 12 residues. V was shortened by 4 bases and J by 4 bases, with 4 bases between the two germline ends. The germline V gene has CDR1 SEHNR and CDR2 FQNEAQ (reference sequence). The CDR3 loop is CASSWGNEKLFF. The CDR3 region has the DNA TGTGCCAGCAGCTGGGGTAATGAAAAACTGTTTTTT.

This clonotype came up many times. In DNA form, the CDR3 reads TGCAGCGCTGGACTAGCGGGACGTAGCTCCTACAATGAGCAGTTCTTC. This gives the protein CSAGLAGRSSYNEQFF. The V call is TRBV29-1, the J call TRBJ2-1; the match to TRBD2 covers 12 bases. From germline, CDR1 is SQVTM and CDR2 ANQGSEA. With V trimmed by 7 bases and J by 0 bases, 7 bases remained unmatched. This CDR3 spans 16 amino acids.

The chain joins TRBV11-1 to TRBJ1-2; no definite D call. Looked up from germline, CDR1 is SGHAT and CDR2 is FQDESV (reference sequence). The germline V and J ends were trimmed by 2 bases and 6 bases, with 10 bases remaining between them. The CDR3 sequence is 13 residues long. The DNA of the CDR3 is TGTGCCAGCAGCTTACGTATTCGGGATGGCTACACCTTC. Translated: CASSLRIRDGYTF.

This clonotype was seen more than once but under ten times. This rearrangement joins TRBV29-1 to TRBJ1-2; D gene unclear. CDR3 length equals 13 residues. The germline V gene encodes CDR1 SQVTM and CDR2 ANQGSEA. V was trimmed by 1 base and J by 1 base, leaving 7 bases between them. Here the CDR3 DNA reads TGCAGCGTTGAAGGAGGATTTAACTATGGCTACACCTTC. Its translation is CSVEGGFNYGYTF.

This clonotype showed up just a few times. In DNA form, the CDR3 reads TGTGCCAGCAGCTTGGACCCGCAGGGTAGCTATGGCTACACCTTC. It translates to CASSLDPQGSYGYTF. The gene calls are TRBV5-5 and TRBJ1-2, with a possible D match to TRBD1 (5 bases). CDR3 size: 15 residues. Deletions cut 0 bases from V and 4 bases from J, with 13 bases between. Germline V lookup: CDR1 SGHKS, CDR2 YYEKEE (reference sequence).

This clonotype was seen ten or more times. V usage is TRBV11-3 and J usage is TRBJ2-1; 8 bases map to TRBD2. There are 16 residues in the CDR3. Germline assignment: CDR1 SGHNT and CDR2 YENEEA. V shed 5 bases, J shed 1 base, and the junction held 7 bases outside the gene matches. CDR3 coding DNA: TGTGCCAGCAGCGCAACTAGCGGAGCGTCCTACAATGAGCAGTTCTTC. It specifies CASSATSGASYNEQFF.